The 29 T cell receptor beta chains reported below all come from one sample, sequenced in a study of blood T cell repertoires in COVID-19. Repertoires were generated with immunoSEQ multiplex PCR, while TCRdb's copy carries only in-frame clones and drops some. Here the sample spans fewer than 200,000 clones, 88% being singletons. What was sequenced was peripheral blood. The receptors derive from a man aged 55 to 70 with acute or convalescent COVID-19.

This rearrangement joins TRBV10-3 to TRBJ1-5; weak D call: TRBD1 (6 bases). Deletions cut 0 bases from V and 7 bases from J, with 13 bases between. The CDR3 spans 15 residues. Germline V gene lookup returns CDR1 ENHRY and CDR2 SYGVKD. CDR3 residues: CAISESGQGYQPQHF. Written as DNA, the CDR3 is TGTGCCATCAGTGAGTCGGGGCAGGGGTACCAGCCCCAGCATTTT.

The chain carries TRBV6-5 and TRBJ2-5; D possibly corresponds to TRBD2 (5 bases). This CDR3 is 13 amino acids long. CDR1 is MNHEY, CDR2 SVGAGI, per germline. Trimming cost V 6 bases and J 1 base, with 9 bases left between them. CDR3 in DNA: TGTGCCAGCAGAGGACTTGCCCAAGAGACCCAGTACTTC. Its translation is CASRGLAQETQYF.

V is TRBV5-5 and J is TRBJ1-2; no reliable D call. V was trimmed by 1 base and J by 3 bases, leaving 7 bases between them. CDR1 is SGHKS and CDR2 is YYEKEE in the germline V gene (reference sequence). The CDR3 is made up of 13 amino acids. The CDR3 nucleotides read TGTGCCAGCAGCTTGAGTACGGACTATGGCTACACCTTC. Amino acid sequence: CASSLSTDYGYTF.

This clone was observed a single time. This chain uses TRBV18 with TRBJ2-5; the D gene is possibly TRBD2 (5 bases). Germline CDR1 is KGHSH and CDR2 is LQKENI. Trimming took off 2 bases at V and 5 bases at J, with 15 bases between the two ends. The CDR3 is made up of 15 amino acids. CDR3 sequence reads: CASSPDSGVWETQYF. The CDR3 bases are TGTGCCAGCTCACCAGATTCCGGGGTGTGGGAGACCCAGTACTTC.

The rearrangement uses TRBV18 and TRBJ2-1; D call uncertain. The CDR3 extends over 13 amino acids. Germline V gene lookup returns CDR1 KGHSH and CDR2 LQKENI. V lost 3 bases to trimming and J lost 16 bases, with 19 bases between them. Here the CDR3 reads CASSPGPSGFFFF. CDR3 in DNA: TGTGCCAGCTCACCGGGCCCGAGTGGATTCTTTTTCTTC. The whole variable domain, remainder taken from reference TRBV18 and TRBJ2-1, is NAGVMQNPRHLVRRRGQEARLRCSPMKGHSHVYWYRQLPEEGLKFMVYLQKENIIDESGMPKERFSAEFPKEGPSILRIQQVVRGDSAAYFCASSPGPSGFFFFGPGTRLTVL.

V and J are TRBV5-4 and TRBJ1-2, with a tentative D call TRBD1 (5 bases). Trimming left V 0 bases short and J 7 bases short, with 16 bases between. This CDR3 spans 15 amino acids. CDR1 is SGHNT, CDR2 YYREEE, per germline (reference sequence). In DNA form, the CDR3 reads TGTGCCAGCAGCTTGGCCCAGGGTAATCAGGGTGGCTACACCTTC. This encodes CASSLAQGNQGGYTF.

In the case of this clone: This same CDR3 is encoded by further DNA sequences in the sample. The V gene is TRBV11-3, the J gene TRBJ2-7; D uncertain. The CDR3 is made up of 13 amino acids. Per germline, CDR1 SGHNT and CDR2 YENEEA. Trimming took 6 bases from V and 3 from J, leaving 12 bases between them. Written as DNA, the CDR3 is TGTGCCAGCAGTCCTGACACAGTCTACGAGCAGTACTTC. Translation: CASSPDTVYEQYF.

The V and J genes are TRBV3-1 (or the pseudogene TRBV3-2) and TRBJ1-5; D unresolved. The CDR3 is 16 residues long. The germline CDR1 and CDR2 sequences are LGHDT and YNNKEL (reference sequence). The germline V and J ends were trimmed by 4 bases and 3 bases, with 16 bases remaining between them. The DNA of the CDR3 is TGTGCCAGCAGCCGAATGGTGGGAGGACCCAATCAGCCCCAGCATTTT. It codes for CASSRMVGGPNQPQHF.

The chain uses TRBV14 and TRBJ2-3; no definite D call. V dropped 8 bases and J dropped 10 bases, with 16 bases sitting between them. The CDR3 is 12 residues long. Germline CDR1 and CDR2: SGHDN and FVKESK. The CDR3 DNA is TGTGCCAGCTCCGATAATAACTTTGCGCAGTATTTT. As protein: CASSDNNFAQYF.

The V gene is TRBV19, the J gene TRBJ2-7, with 10 positions matching TRBD1. Looked up from germline, CDR1 is LNHDA and CDR2 is SQIVND (reference sequence). With V trimmed by 4 bases and J by 5 bases, 11 bases remained unmatched. This CDR3 contains 16 residues. The CDR3 DNA sequence: TGTGCCAGTAGTAAGGGCCGGGACAGGGGACCCCACGAGCAGTACTTC. Encoded protein: CASSKGRDRGPHEQYF.

The chain employs TRBV9 and TRBJ1-1; TRBD1 is a possible D gene (5 bases). The length of the CDR3 is 15 residues. Trimming took off 4 bases at V and 0 bases at J, with 13 bases between the two ends. Germline-derived CDR1 and CDR2 are SGDLS and YYNGEE. The CDR3 loop reads CASSPGRGMNTEAFF. CDR3 sequence (DNA): TGTGCCAGCAGCCCGGGGAGGGGAATGAACACTGAAGCTTTCTTT.

The rearrangement uses TRBV5-1 and TRBJ2-6; 9 positions match TRBD1. CDR1 is SGHRS and CDR2 is YFSETQ in the germline V gene. The CDR3 consists of 20 residues. The V segment lost 0 bases and the J segment 3 bases; nucleotides outside the gene matches: 13. The DNA for the CDR3 is TGCGCCAGCAGCTTGGAACCTGGCACAGGGGGCTTAGGTGGGGCCAACGTCCTGACTTTC. Its translation: CASSLEPGTGGLGGANVLTF. The full variable domain, with the rest looked up from reference TRBV5-1 and TRBJ2-6, is KAGVTQTPRYLIKTRGQQVTLSCSPISGHRSVSWYQQTPGQGLQFLFEYFSETQRNKGNFPGRFSGRQFSNSRSEMNVSTLELGDSALYLCASSLEPGTGGLGGANVLTFGAGSRLTVL.

The chain is built from TRBV11-3 and TRBJ2-3; 7 nucleotides align to TRBD1. Germline trimming cut 5 bases from V and 2 bases from J; bases unmatched to any gene: 10. This CDR3 region has 16 residues. CDR1 SGHNT and CDR2 YENEEA come from the germline V gene. The CDR3 protein is CASSLRQGEHTDTQYF. As DNA, the CDR3 is TGTGCCAGCAGCCTCCGACAGGGAGAACACACAGATACGCAGTATTTT.

Here the CDR3 DNA reads TGCGCCAGCAGCCCCATTCCCGGGACTAGCGGGAGGTCCGTCTCCTACGAGCAGTACTTC. This translates into CASSPIPGTSGRSVSYEQYF. The V call is TRBV4-1, the J call TRBJ2-7, with 15 bases lining up with TRBD2. CDR1 is MGHRA and CDR2 is YSYEKL in the germline V gene. V shed 4 bases and J 0 bases; nucleotides not matched to a gene: 13. This CDR3 contains 20 residues.

J is TRBJ1-2 and V is TRBV7-9; 10 nucleotides match TRBD1. Germline loops: CDR1 SEHNR, CDR2 FQNEAQ (reference sequence). The length of the CDR3 is 15 residues. V was clipped by 1 base and J by 8 bases; unmatched bases: 7. CDR3 bases: TGTGCCAGCAGCTTAGTGTATGGGACAGGGGAAGGCTACACCTTC. Protein sequence: CASSLVYGTGEGYTF.

The chain has TRBV5-4 and TRBJ2-5, with 8 nucleotides matching TRBD1. Losses at the gene ends were 4 bases for V and 1 base for J; bases not matched to a gene: 3. This CDR3 has 14 residues. In germline, CDR1 is SGHNT, CDR2 YYREEE (reference sequence). CDR3 nucleotide sequence: TGTGCCAGCAGCGGTGGGACAGGCCAAGAGACCCAGTACTTC. Translation: CASSGGTGQETQYF.

This chain uses TRBV28 with TRBJ1-5; 8 bases agree with TRBD1. The germline V gene encodes CDR1 MDHEN and CDR2 SYDVKM. The junction had 9 bases not matched to a gene; V was cut back by 5 bases and J by 3 bases. This CDR3 region has 16 residues. The CDR3 protein is CASSLRQGRANQPQHF. CDR3 sequence (DNA): TGTGCCAGCAGTCTCAGACAGGGGAGGGCCAATCAGCCCCAGCATTTT.

The rearrangement links TRBV6-4 to TRBJ1-5; 7 bases align to TRBD1. CDR1 and CDR2 (germline): MRHNA, SNTAGT. The CDR3 has 13 amino acids. V gave up 9 bases and J gave up 6 bases; unmatched junction bases: 8. CDR3 sequence reads: CASSMYRGQPQHF. The CDR3 bases are TGTGCCAGTTCAATGTACAGGGGTCAGCCCCAGCATTTT.

As for this clone: Mismatch with germline at one junction end may stem from a read error. The rearrangement joins TRBV7-9 to TRBJ2-4; tentative D call: TRBD1 (6 bases). CDR1 SEHNR and CDR2 FQNEAQ come from the germline V gene (reference sequence). This CDR3 spans 12 amino acids. DNA for the CDR3: TGTGCCAGCAGCCCTGGGGGCGGAGAAACGAATTTC. Encoded protein: CASSPGGGETNF. The complete variable domain, with remaining parts taken from reference TRBV7-9 and TRBJ2-4, reads DTGVSQNPRHKITKRGQNVTFRCDPISEHNRLYWYRQTLGQGPEFLTYFQNEAQLEKSRLLSDRFSAERPKGSFSTLEIQRTEQGDSAMYLCASSPGGGETNFGAGTRLSVL.

The chain links TRBV5-1 to TRBJ2-3, with 9 bases lining up with TRBD1. Germline CDR1 reads SGHRS; CDR2 reads YFSETQ. V lost 0 bases and J lost 4; bases outside the gene matches: 3. The CDR3 has 15 amino acids. CDR3 sequence reads: CASSLAGQGPDTQYF. The CDR3 DNA sequence: TGCGCCAGCAGCTTGGCGGGACAGGGACCAGATACGCAGTATTTT.

In its sample, this clone was seen once. For the CDR3, the DNA is TGTGCCAGCACCCCAGGACATCCCGTCAATTCACCCCTCCACTTT. This gives the protein CASTPGHPVNSPLHF. The chain is built from TRBV2 and TRBJ1-6; possible D gene TRBD1, 5 bases. CDR3 size: 15 residues. CDR1 and CDR2 (germline): SNHLY, FYNNEI. The V gene lost 7 bases and the J gene lost 7 bases, with 17 bases spanning the gap.

The chain is built from TRBV19 and TRBJ2-3, with TRBD2 matching 9 bases. V trimming: 10 bases; J trimming: 6 bases; junction bases outside the gene matches: 5. The germline V gene has CDR1 LNHDA and CDR2 SQIVND (reference sequence). The CDR3 totals 12 residues. The CDR3 here is CATKLAGDTQYF. The CDR3 DNA sequence: TGTGCCACGAAACTAGCGGGTGATACGCAGTATTTT.

The chain has TRBV11-3 and TRBJ1-6; 7 bases match TRBD1. The CDR3 is 14 residues long. CDR1 and CDR2 (germline): SGHNT, YENEEA. The V and J ends lost 5 bases and 10 bases, in that order; junction bases with no gene match: 8. CDR3 sequence (DNA): TGTGCCAGCAGCCCGACAGGGACGAGCTCACCCCTCCACTTT. This sequence encodes CASSPTGTSSPLHF.

The chain employs TRBV19 and TRBJ1-4; D uncertain. The CDR3 has 13 residues. With 6 bases removed from V and 1 base from J, the gap between germline ends came to 6 bases. Germline V CDR1 and CDR2: LNHDA, SQIVND (reference sequence). CDR3: CASSRRTNEKLFF. CDR3 coding DNA: TGTGCCAGTAGCCGCAGAACTAATGAAAAACTGTTTTTT.

The chain joins TRBV2 to TRBJ2-3, with TRBD1 identical over 8 bases. With 8 bases clipped from V and 4 bases from J, the junction kept 8 bases outside the gene matches. The CDR3 has 14 amino acids. CDR1 is SNHLY and CDR2 is FYNNEI in the germline V gene. The CDR3 spells CASSRRGLPDTQYF. The CDR3 bases are TGTGCCAGCTCCCGCAGGGGGCTGCCAGATACGCAGTATTTT.

The V gene is TRBV18, the J gene TRBJ1-6; possibly TRBD1 for D (5 bases). The CDR3 totals 16 residues. Per germline, CDR1 KGHSH and CDR2 LQKENI. V lost 0 bases to trimming and J lost 5 bases, with 11 bases between them. CDR3 nucleotide sequence: TGTGCCAGCTCACCACCGGAGGGGAGGGATAATTCACCCCTCCACTTT. This encodes CASSPPEGRDNSPLHF. The whole variable domain, filled in from reference TRBV18 and TRBJ1-6, reads NAGVMQNPRHLVRRRGQEARLRCSPMKGHSHVYWYRQLPEEGLKFMVYLQKENIIDESGMPKERFSAEFPKEGPSILRIQQVVRGDSAAYFCASSPPEGRDNSPLHFGNGTRLTVT.

The J gene is TRBJ2-7, the V gene TRBV27; 7 nucleotides align to TRBD2. V lost 6 bases and J lost 0; bases outside the gene matches: 5. Germline CDR1 and CDR2: MNHEY and SMNVEV (reference sequence). This CDR3 region has 14 residues. The CDR3 loop is CASSPRGVSYEQYV. The CDR3 nucleotides read TGTGCCAGCAGCCCCCGGGGGGTCTCCTACGAGCAGTACGTC.

The V gene is TRBV5-1, the J gene TRBJ1-1; D is possibly TRBD1 (5 bases). Looked up from germline, CDR1 is SGHRS and CDR2 is YFSETQ. The V end lost 5 bases, the J end lost 4 bases, and 12 bases lay between the germline ends. This CDR3 has 13 residues. This CDR3 is CASSMDGATEAFF. CDR3 coding DNA: TGCGCCAGCAGTATGGATGGGGCCACTGAAGCTTTCTTT. The entire variable domain, with the rest obtained from reference TRBV5-1 and TRBJ1-1, is as follows: KAGVTQTPRYLIKTRGQQVTLSCSPISGHRSVSWYQQTPGQGLQFLFEYFSETQRNKGNFPGRFSGRQFSNSRSEMNVSTLELGDSALYLCASSMDGATEAFFGQGTRLTVV.

This clone was seen a single time. J is TRBJ1-3 and V is TRBV11-2, with D maybe TRBD1 (6 bases). Germline CDR1 reads SGHAT; CDR2 reads FQNNGV. The CDR3 extends over 16 amino acids. The V end was cut by 5 bases, the J end by 0 bases, with 14 bases between. CDR3 sequence: CASSATGPISGNTIYF. The CDR3 DNA reads as TGTGCCAGCAGCGCGACAGGCCCAATCTCTGGAAACACCATATATTTT.